Listed below are T cell receptor beta chains from one sample, sequenced in a study of regulatory T cells in long-lasting Graves disease. From the multiplex PCR reads, TCRdb called clonotypes with MiXCR, one entry per CDR3 protein. The repertoire includes fewer than 400,000 distinct CDR3 sequences, about a fifth of them detected once, and under 25% sits in the top ten. Sequenced material: peripheral blood mononuclear cells (PBMCs), taken when the disease was refractory, from a patient treated with antithyroid drugs. Receptors originate from a female donor with Graves disease. CDR3s include the opening cysteine and the closing phenylalanine or tryptophan. Each record gives: D gene, V gene, clone size, J gene, CDR3 protein, CDR3 DNA. A D gene is named only where the DNA matches it firmly. Only part of the rows carry a size: once, few, many, or a class if the clone is expanded.

>TRBD1|TRBV4-3|few|TRBJ1-2
CASSRETGSYGYTF
TGCGCCAGCAGCCGGGAGACAGGGAGCTATGGCTACACCTTC
>TRBD2|TRBV7-2|many|TRBJ2-5
CASSSGTSGRASQETQYF
TGTGCCAGCAGCTCTGGGACTAGCGGGAGGGCCAGCCAAGAGACCCAGTACTTC
>.|TRBV29-1|.|TRBJ1-1
CSVEGRQSRLAFF
TGCAGCGTTGAAGGGCGGCAGTCCCGTTTGGCTTTCTTT
>TRBD1|TRBV7-8|many|TRBJ2-7
CASSLRDRGTGEQYF
TGTGCCAGCAGCCTCCGGGACAGGGGAACGGGCGAGCAGTACTTC
>.|TRBV10-3|many|TRBJ1-1
CAISESNTEAFF
TGTGCCATCAGTGAGTCGAACACTGAAGCTTTCTTT
>.|TRBV4-2|.|TRBJ1-1
CASSQTVGMNTEAFF
TGTGCCAGCAGCCAGACAGTTGGTATGAACACTGAAGCTTTCTTT
>.|TRBV11-2|many|TRBJ2-7
CASSLQFSGTMDYEQYF
TGTGCCAGCAGCTTACAATTTTCCGGGACAATGGATTACGAGCAGTACTTC
>.|TRBV28|.|TRBJ2-3
CASSSSRWGEEGGTQYF
TGTGCCAGCAGTTCGTCGCGTTGGGGGGAAGAGGGAGGTACGCAGTATTTT
>.|TRBV20-1|few|TRBJ2-2
CSAREGNTGELFF
TGCAGTGCTAGAGAAGGGAACACCGGGGAGCTGTTTTTT
>.|TRBV30|.|TRBJ1-5
CAWSTGKRNQPQHF
TGTGCCTGGAGTACAGGGAAAAGAAATCAGCCCCAGCATTTT
>TRBD1|TRBV20-1|many|TRBJ2-7
CSAEGPGQGSMYEQYF
TGCAGTGCTGAGGGCCCAGGACAGGGGTCTATGTACGAGCAGTACTTC
>TRBD2|TRBV12-3/TRBV12-4|many|TRBJ2-2
CASSLFGTRNTGELFF
TGTGCCAGCAGTTTGTTCGGGACTAGGAACACCGGGGAGCTGTTTTTT
>.|TRBV6-1|.|TRBJ2-7
CASSDELRGSYEQYF
TGTGCCAGCAGTGACGAGCTAAGGGGGTCCTACGAGCAGTACTTC
>.|TRBV20-1|.|TRBJ2-3
CSARDLRQDSTDTQYF
TGCAGTGCTAGAGATCTCCGGCAGGATAGCACAGATACGCAGTATTTT
>.|TRBV20-1|.|TRBJ2-7
CSAPDGVSYEQYF
TGCAGTGCCCCCGATGGAGTGTCCTACGAGCAGTACTTC
>.|TRBV27|.|TRBJ1-4
CASSSLGLYEEKLFF
TGTGCCAGCAGTTCCTTGGGACTCTACGAGGAAAAACTGTTTTTT
>.|TRBV12-3/TRBV12-4|many|TRBJ1-1
CASSWSGRNTEAFF
TGTGCCAGCAGTTGGTCCGGTAGGAACACTGAAGCTTTCTTT